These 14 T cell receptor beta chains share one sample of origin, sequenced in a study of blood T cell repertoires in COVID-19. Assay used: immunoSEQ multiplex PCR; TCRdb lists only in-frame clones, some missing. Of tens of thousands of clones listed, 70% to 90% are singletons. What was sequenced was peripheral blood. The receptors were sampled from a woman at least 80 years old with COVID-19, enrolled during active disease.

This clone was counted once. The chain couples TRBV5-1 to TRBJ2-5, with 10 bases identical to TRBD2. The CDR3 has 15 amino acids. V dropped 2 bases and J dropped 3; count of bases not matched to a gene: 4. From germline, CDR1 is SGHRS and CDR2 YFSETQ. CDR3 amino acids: CASSFLGTSEETQYF. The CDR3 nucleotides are TGCGCCAGCAGCTTCCTCGGGACTAGCGAAGAGACCCAGTACTTC.

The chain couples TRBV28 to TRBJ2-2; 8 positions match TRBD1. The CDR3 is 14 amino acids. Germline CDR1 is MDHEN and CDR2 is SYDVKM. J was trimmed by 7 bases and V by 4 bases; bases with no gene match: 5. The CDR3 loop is CASSYGTGVGELFF. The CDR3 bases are TGTGCCAGCAGTTACGGGACAGGCGTCGGGGAGCTGTTTTTT.

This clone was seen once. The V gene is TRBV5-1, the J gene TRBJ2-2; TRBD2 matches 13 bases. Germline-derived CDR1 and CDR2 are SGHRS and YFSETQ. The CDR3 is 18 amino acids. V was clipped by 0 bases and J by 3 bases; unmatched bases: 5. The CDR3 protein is CASSLELAGGLDTGELFF. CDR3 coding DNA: TGCGCCAGCAGCTTGGAACTAGCGGGAGGGTTGGACACCGGGGAGCTGTTTTTT.

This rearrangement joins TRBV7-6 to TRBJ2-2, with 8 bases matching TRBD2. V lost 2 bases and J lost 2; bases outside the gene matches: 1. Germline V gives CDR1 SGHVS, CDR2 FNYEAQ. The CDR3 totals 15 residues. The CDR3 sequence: CASSLSGSNTGELFF. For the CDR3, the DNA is TGTGCCAGCAGCTTAAGCGGGAGCAACACCGGGGAGCTGTTTTTT.

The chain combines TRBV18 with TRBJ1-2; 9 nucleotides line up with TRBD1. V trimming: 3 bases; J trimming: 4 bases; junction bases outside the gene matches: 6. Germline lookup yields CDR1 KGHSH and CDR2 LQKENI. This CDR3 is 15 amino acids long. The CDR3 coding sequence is TGTGCCAGCTCACCCGGGACAGGGTTCTCCTATGGCTACACCTTC. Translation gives CASSPGTGFSYGYTF. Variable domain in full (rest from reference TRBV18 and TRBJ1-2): NAGVMQNPRHLVRRRGQEARLRCSPMKGHSHVYWYRQLPEEGLKFMVYLQKENIIDESGMPKERFSAEFPKEGPSILRIQQVVRGDSAAYFCASSPGTGFSYGYTFGSGTRLTVV.

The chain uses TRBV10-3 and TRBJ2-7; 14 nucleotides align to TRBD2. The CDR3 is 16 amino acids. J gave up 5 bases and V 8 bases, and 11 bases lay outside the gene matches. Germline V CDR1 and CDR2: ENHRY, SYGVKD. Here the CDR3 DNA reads TGTGCCATCGAAAGGACTAGCGGGAGGAAATCTCACGAGCAGTACTTC. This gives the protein CAIERTSGRKSHEQYF.

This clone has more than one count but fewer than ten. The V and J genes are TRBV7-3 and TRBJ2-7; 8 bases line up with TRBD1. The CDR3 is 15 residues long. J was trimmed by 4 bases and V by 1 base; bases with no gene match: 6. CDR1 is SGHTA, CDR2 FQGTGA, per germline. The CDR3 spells CASSLKCQGAYEQYF. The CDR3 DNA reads TGTGCCAGCAGCTTAAAGTGCCAGGGGGCGTACGAGCAGTACTTC.

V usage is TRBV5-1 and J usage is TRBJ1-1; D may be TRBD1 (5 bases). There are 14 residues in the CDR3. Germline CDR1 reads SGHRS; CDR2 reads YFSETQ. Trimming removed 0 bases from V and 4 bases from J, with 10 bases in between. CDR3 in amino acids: CASSLAGGITEAFF. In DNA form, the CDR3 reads TGCGCCAGCAGCTTGGCGGGGGGTATCACTGAAGCTTTCTTT.

CDR3 nucleotides: TGTGCCACGATGGGGCATAGCAATCAGCCCCAGCATTTT. This gives the protein CATMGHSNQPQHF. The chain has TRBV15 and TRBJ1-5, with D possibly TRBD1 on 5 matching bases. Germline loops: CDR1 LNHNV, CDR2 YYDKDF (reference sequence). V dropped 9 bases and J dropped 0 bases, with 9 bases sitting between them. The CDR3 consists of 13 residues. Combining the CDR3 with reference TRBV15 and TRBJ1-5 gives the whole variable domain DAMVIQNPRYQVTQFGKPVTLSCSQTLNHNVMYWYQQKSSQAPKLLFHYYDKDFNNEADTPDNFQSRRPNTSFCFLDIRSPGLGDTAMYLCATMGHSNQPQHFGDGTRLSIL.

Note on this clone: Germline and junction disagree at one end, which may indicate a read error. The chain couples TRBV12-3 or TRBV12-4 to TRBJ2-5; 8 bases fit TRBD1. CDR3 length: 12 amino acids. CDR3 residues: CASSSRTGPPDF. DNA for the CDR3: TGTGCCAGCAGTTCTAGGACAGGGCCCCCGGACTTC.

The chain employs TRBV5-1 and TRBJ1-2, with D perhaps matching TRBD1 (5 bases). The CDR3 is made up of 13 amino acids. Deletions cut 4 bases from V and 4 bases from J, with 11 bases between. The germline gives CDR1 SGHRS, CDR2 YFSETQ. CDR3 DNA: TGCGCCAGCAGCGCCGACGGGGGCTATGGCTACACCTTC. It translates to CASSADGGYGYTF.

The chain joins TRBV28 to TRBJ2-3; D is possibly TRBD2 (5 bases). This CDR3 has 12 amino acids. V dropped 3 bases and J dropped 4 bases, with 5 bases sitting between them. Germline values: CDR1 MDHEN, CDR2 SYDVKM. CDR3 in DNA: TGTGCCAGCAGTTTGAGGGCAGATACGCAGTATTTT. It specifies CASSLRADTQYF.

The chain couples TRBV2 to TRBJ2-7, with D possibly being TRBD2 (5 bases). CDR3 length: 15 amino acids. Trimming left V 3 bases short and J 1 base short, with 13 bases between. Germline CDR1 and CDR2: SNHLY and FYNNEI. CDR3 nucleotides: TGTGCCAGCAGTGACGGGGTACATCTATCCTACGAGCAGTACTTC. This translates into CASSDGVHLSYEQYF.

CDR3 loop: CASSQREIYGYTF. In nucleotides, the CDR3 is TGTGCCAGCTCTCAAAGGGAGATCTATGGCTACACCTTC. This chain connects TRBV18 to TRBJ1-2; D is unclear. V lost 6 bases to trimming and J lost 4 bases, with 12 bases between them. The CDR3 has 13 residues. From germline, CDR1 is KGHSH and CDR2 LQKENI.